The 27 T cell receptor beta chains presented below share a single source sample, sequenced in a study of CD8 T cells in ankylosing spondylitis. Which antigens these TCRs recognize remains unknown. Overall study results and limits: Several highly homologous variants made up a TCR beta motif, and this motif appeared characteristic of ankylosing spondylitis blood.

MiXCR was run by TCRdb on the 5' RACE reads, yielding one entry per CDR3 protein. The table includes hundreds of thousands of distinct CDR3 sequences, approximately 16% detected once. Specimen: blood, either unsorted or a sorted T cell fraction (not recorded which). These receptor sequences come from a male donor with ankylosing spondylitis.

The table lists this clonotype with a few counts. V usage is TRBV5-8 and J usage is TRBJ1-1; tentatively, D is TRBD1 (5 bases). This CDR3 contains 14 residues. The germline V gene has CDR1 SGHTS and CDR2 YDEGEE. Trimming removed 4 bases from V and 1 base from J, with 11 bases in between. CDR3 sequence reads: CASSTRQPNTEAFF. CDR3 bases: TGTGCCAGCAGCACCAGACAGCCGAACACTGAAGCTTTCTTT.

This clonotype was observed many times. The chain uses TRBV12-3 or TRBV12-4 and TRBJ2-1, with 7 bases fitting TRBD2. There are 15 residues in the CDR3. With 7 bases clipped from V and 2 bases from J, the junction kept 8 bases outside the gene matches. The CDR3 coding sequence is TGTGCCAGCACCATGGTGGGGGGGGCCTACAATGAGCAGTTCTTC. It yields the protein CASTMVGGAYNEQFF.

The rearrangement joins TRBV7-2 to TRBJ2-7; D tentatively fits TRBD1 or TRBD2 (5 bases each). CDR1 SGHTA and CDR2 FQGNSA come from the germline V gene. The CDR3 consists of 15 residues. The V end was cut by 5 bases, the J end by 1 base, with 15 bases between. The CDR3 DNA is TGTGCCAGCAGCCCGGGACCAGAGGGGTCCTACGAGCAGTACTTC. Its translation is CASSPGPEGSYEQYF.

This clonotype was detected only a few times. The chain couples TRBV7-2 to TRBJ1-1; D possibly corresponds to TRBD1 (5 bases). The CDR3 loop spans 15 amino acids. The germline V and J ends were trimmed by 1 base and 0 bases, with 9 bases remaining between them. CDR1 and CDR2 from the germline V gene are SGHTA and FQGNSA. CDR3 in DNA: TGTGCCAGCAGCTTAGAACCAGGGATGAACACTGAAGCTTTCTTT. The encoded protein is CASSLEPGMNTEAFF.

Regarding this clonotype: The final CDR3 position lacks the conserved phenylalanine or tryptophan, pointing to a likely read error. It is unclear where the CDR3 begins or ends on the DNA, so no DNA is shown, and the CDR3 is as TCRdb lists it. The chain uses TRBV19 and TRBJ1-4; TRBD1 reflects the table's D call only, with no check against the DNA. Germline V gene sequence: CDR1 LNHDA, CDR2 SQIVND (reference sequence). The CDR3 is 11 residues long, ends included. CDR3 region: CASQDTTGIWA.

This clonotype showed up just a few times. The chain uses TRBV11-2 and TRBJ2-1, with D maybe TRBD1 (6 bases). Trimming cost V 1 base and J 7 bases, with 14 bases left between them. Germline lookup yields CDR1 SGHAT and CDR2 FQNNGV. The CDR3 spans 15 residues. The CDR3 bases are TGTGCCAGCAGCTTAGTCAGGGGTATTATTAATGAGCAGTTCTTC. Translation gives CASSLVRGIINEQFF.

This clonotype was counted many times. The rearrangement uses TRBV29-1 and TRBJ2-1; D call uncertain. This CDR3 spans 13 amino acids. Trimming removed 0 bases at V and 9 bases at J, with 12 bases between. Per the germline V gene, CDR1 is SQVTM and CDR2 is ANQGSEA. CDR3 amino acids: CSVEDQVDGEQFF. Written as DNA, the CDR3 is TGCAGCGTTGAAGATCAGGTGGACGGTGAGCAGTTCTTC.

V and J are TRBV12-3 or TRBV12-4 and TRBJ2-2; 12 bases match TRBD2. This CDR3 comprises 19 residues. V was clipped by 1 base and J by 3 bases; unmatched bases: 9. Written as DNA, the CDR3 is TGTGCCAGCAGTTTAGACACTCCTAGCGGGAGGGCCGACACCGGGGAGCTGTTTTTT. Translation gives CASSLDTPSGRADTGELFF.

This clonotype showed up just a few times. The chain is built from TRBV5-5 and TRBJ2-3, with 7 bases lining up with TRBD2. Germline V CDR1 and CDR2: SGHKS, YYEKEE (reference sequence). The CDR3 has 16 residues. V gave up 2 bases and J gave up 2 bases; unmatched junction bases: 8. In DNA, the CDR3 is TGTGCCAGCAGCTTTGGTGTGCGGGAGTCCACAGATACGCAGTATTTT. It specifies CASSFGVRESTDTQYF.

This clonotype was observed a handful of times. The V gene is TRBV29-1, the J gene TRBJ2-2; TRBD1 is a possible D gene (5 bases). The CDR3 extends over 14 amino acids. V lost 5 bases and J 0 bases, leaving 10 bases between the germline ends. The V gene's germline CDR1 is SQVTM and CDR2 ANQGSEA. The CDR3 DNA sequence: TGCAGCGTTACGACAGATTCGAACACCGGGGAGCTGTTTTTT. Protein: CSVTTDSNTGELFF.

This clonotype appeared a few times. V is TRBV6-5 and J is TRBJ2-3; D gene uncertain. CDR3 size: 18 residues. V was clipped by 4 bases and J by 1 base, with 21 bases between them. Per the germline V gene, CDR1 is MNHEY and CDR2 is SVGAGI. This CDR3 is CASSLYPGPHLGTDTQYF. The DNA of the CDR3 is TGTGCCAGCAGTTTATACCCGGGCCCCCACCTTGGCACAGATACGCAGTATTTT.

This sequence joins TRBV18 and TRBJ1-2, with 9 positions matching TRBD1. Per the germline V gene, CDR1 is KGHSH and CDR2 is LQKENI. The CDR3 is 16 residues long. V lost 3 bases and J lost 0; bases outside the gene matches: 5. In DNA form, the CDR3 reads TGTGCCAGCTCACCGGGACAGGGTCACCCTAACTATGGCTACACCTTC. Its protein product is CASSPGQGHPNYGYTF. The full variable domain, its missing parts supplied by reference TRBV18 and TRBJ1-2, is NAGVMQNPRHLVRRRGQEARLRCSPMKGHSHVYWYRQLPEEGLKFMVYLQKENIIDESGMPKERFSAEFPKEGPSILRIQQVVRGDSAAYFCASSPGQGHPNYGYTFGSGTRLTVV.

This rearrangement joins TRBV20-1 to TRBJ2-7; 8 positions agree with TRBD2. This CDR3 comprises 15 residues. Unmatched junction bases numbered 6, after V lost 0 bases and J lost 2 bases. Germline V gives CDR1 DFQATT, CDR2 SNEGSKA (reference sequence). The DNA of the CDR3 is TGCAGTGCTAGAGATCCAGCGGGGGCCACCTACGAGCAGTACTTC. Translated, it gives CSARDPAGATYEQYF.

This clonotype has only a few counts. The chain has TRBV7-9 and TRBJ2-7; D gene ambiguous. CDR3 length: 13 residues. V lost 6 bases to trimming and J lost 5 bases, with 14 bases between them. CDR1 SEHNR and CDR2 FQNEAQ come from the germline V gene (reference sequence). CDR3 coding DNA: TGTGCCAGCAGGCCTCTTTCAGTCGACGAGCAGTACTTC. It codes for CASRPLSVDEQYF.

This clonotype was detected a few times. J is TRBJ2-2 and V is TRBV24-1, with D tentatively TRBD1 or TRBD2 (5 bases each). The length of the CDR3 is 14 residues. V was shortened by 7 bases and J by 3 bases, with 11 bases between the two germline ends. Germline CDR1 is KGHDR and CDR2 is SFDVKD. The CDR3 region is CATRGPGDTGELFF. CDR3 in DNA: TGTGCCACCAGGGGACCCGGAGACACCGGGGAGCTGTTTTTT.

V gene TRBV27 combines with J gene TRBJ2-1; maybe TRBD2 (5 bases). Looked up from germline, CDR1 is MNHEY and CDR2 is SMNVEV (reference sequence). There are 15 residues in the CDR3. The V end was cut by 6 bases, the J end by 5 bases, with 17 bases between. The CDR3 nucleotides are TGTGCCAGCAGCACCCGTTTATCGGAGGACAATGAGCAGTTCTTC. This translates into CASSTRLSEDNEQFF.

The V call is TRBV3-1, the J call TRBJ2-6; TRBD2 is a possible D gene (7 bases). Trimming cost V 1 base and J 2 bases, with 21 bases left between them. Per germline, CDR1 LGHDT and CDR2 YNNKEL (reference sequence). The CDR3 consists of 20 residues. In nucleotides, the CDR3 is TGTGCCAGCAGCCAAGTGGGGGGAGGGACATTATCCCCTGGGGCCAACGTCCTGACTTTC. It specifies CASSQVGGGTLSPGANVLTF.

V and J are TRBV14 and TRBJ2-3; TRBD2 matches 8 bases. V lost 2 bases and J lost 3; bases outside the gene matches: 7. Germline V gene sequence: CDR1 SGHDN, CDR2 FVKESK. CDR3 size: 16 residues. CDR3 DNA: TGTGCCAGCAGCCAACTAGCGGGTTACTTTACAGATACGCAGTATTTT. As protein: CASSQLAGYFTDTQYF.

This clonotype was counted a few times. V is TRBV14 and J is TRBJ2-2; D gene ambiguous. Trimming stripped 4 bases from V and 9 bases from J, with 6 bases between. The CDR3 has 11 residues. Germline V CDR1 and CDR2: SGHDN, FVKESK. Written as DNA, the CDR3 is TGTGCCAGCAGCCCCGGAAGGGAGCTGTTTTTT. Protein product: CASSPGRELFF. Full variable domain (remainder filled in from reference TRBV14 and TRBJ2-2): EAGVTQFPSHSVIEKGQTVTLRCDPISGHDNLYWYRRVMGKEIKFLLHFVKESKQDESGMPNNRFLAERTGGTYSTLKVQPAELEDSGVYFCASSPGRELFFGEGSRLTVL.

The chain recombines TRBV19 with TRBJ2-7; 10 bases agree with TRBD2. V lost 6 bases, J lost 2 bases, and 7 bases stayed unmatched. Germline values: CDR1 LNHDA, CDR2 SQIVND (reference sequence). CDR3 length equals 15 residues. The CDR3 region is CASRFSGRDAYEQYF. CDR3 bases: TGTGCCAGTAGATTCAGCGGGAGGGATGCCTACGAGCAGTACTTC.

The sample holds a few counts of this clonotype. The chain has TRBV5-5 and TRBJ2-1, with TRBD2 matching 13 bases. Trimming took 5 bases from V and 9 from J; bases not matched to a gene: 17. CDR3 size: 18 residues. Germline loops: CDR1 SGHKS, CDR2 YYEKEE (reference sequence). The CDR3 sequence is CASSLQISGGLAGVEQFF. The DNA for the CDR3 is TGTGCCAGCAGTCTCCAGATCTCGGGAGGACTAGCGGGAGTTGAGCAGTTCTTC.

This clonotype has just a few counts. CDR3 sequence (DNA): TGCAGCGTTGAAGAGGGCCAGGGGGTGAACGAGCAGTACTTC. This translates into CSVEEGQGVNEQYF. This chain connects TRBV29-1 to TRBJ2-7; 7 bases map to TRBD1. With 0 bases clipped from V and 5 bases from J, the junction kept 7 bases outside the gene matches. CDR1 and CDR2 from the germline V gene are SQVTM and ANQGSEA. This CDR3 is built from 14 residues.

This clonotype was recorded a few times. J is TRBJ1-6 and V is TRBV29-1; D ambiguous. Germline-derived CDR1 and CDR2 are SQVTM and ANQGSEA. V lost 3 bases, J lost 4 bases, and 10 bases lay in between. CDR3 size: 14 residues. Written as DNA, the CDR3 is TGCAGCGTTGACCAGGCCGGTTATAATTCACCCCTCCACTTT. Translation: CSVDQAGYNSPLHF. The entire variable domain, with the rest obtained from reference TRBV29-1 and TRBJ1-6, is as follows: SAVISQKPSRDICQRGTSLTIQCQVDSQVTMMFWYRQQPGQSLTLIATANQGSEATYESGFVIDKFPISRPNLTFSTLTVSNMSPEDSSIYLCSVDQAGYNSPLHFGNGTRLTVT.

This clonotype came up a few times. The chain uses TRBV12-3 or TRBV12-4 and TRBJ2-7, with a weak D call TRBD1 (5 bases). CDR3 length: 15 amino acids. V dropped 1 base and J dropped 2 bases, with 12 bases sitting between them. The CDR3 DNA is TGTGCCAGCAGTTTAGGGTCGACAGAGGCCTACGAGCAGTACTTC. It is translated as CASSLGSTEAYEQYF.

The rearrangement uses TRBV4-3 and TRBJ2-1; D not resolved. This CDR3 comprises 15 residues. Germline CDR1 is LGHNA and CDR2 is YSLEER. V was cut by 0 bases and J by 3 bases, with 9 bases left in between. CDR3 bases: TGCGCCAGCAGCCAAGAAGGCCCTAGCTACAATGAGCAGTTCTTC. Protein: CASSQEGPSYNEQFF.

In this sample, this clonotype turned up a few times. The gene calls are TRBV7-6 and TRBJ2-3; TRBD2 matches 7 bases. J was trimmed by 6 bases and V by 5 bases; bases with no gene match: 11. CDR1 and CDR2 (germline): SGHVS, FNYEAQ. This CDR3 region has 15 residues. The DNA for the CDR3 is TGTGCCAGCAGCCTTACCCTGGGGGGGGAGGATACGCAGTATTTT. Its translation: CASSLTLGGEDTQYF.

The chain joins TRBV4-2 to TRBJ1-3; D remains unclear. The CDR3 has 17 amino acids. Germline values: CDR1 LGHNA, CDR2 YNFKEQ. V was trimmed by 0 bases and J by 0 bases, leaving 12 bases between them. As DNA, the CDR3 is TGTGCCAGCAGCCAAGAGGCCGGGTTCCTCTCTGGAAACACCATATATTTT. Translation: CASSQEAGFLSGNTIYF.